The source of this T cell receptor (beta chain) is a study of T cell responses to AZD1222 COVID-19 vaccine. Concerning this clone itself: Its antigen is undetermined.

V lost 1 base to trimming and J lost 6 bases, with 12 bases between them. CDR1 SGHTA and CDR2 FQGNSA come from the germline V gene. The CDR3 runs to 14 residues. Points from the study as a whole: Clonal diversity was possibly underestimated; the donors were predominantly white British and more often female. Spike-specific TCR breadth and depth rose after two AZD1222 doses.

Assay used: immunoSEQ multiplex PCR; TCRdb lists only in-frame clones, some missing. The sample holds 150,000 to 200,000 clones; 90% are singletons and the top ten take 3.5% to 4.5%. The sequenced sample was peripheral blood, obtained 28 days after the second dose of the MenACWY control vaccine. This TCR was recovered from an adult who received the MenACWY meningococcal vaccine as a control. The chain links TRBV7-2 to TRBJ1-1; TRBD1 is a possible D gene (5 bases). The CDR3 here is CASSLVTAGAEAFF. The CDR3 region has the DNA TGTGCCAGCAGCTTAGTTACAGCGGGGGCTGAAGCTTTCTTT.